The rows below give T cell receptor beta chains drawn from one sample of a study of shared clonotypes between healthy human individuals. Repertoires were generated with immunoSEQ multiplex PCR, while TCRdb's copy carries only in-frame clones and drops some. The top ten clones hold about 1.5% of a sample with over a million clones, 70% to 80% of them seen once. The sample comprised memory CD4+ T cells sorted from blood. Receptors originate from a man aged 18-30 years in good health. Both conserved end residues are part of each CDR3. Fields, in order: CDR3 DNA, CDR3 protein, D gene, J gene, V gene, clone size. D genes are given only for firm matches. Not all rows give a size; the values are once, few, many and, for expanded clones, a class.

TGTGCCAGCAGCTTCATCGGAGGCACCATATATTTT	CASSFIGGTIYF	.	TRBJ1-3	TRBV11-2	.
TGTGCCAGCAGCCAAGATCTTCGCCAGCCCCAGCATTTT	CASSQDLRQPQHF	.	TRBJ1-5	TRBV14	.
TGTGCCAGCAGCTTGCTTCTAGCGGGGGGTTTGGTGTCCACAGATACGCAGTATTTT	CASSLLLAGGLVSTDTQYF	TRBD2	TRBJ2-3	TRBV5-6	.
TGTGCCAGCAGTTTATCTCAGGGGAGGAATCAGCCCCAGCATTTT	CASSLSQGRNQPQHF	.	TRBJ1-5	TRBV27	.
TGCGCCAGCAGTCAGTGGACACCTTCCTACGAGCAGTACTTC	CASSQWTPSYEQYF	.	TRBJ2-7	TRBV23-1	.
TGCAGCGCCGAGGCCGGGACAGGGGGCGACGAGCAGTACTTC	CSAEAGTGGDEQYF	TRBD1	TRBJ2-7	TRBV29-1	.
TGTGCCTGGAGTTCCGGGGTCAGCGGGGAGCTGTTTTTT	CAWSSGVSGELFF	.	TRBJ2-2	TRBV30	.
TGCAGCGTATACGACAGGGGGCGAGAAGCTTTCTTT	CSVYDRGREAFF	TRBD1	TRBJ1-1	TRBV29-1	.
TGTGCCAGCAGCAGACAGGGATCGGGCACAGATACGCAGTATTTT	CASSRQGSGTDTQYF	TRBD1	TRBJ2-3	TRBV7-3	.
TGCGCCAGCAGTGGATCGAACACTGAAGCTTTCTTT	CASSGSNTEAFF	.	TRBJ1-1	TRBV10-2	few
TGTGCCAGCAGGGGGTCAGGTGCCGGGGAGCTGTTTTTT	CASRGSGAGELFF	.	TRBJ2-2	TRBV6-6	.
TGTGCCAGCAGCCGACAGGAGGTACCCTACGAGCAGTACTTC	CASSRQEVPYEQYF	.	TRBJ2-7	TRBV14	many
TGCGCCAGCAGCTCTGGGGGAGAAACCTACGAGCAGTACTTC	CASSSGGETYEQYF	.	TRBJ2-7	TRBV5-1	few
TGTGCCAGCAGCCAGACAGGGAATCAGCCCCAGCATTTT	CASSQTGNQPQHF	TRBD1	TRBJ1-5	TRBV6-5	.
TGTGCCAGCAGTGAGAGGTGGCAGGGAGGTGGCTACACCTTC	CASSERWQGGGYTF	.	TRBJ1-2	TRBV6-1	many
TGTGCCAGCAGCTTTGGTCGCTCTGGGGCCAACGTCCTGACTTTC	CASSFGRSGANVLTF	.	TRBJ2-6	TRBV5-6	.
TGTGCCAGCTGGGCGTCCTCCTACGAGCAGTACTTC	CASWASSYEQYF	.	TRBJ2-7	TRBV6-5	.
TGTGCCAGCAAACTGATGACAGGGCCCATCCAGCCCCAGCATTTT	CASKLMTGPIQPQHF	TRBD1	TRBJ1-5	TRBV6-6	.
TGTGCCTGGGCCCAGGGACTAGCGTTTGAGCAGTTCTTC	CAWAQGLAFEQFF	TRBD2	TRBJ2-1	TRBV30	.
TGTGCCAGTAGTCCGACAGGGTCGAAACCCCAAGAGACCCAGTACTTC	CASSPTGSKPQETQYF	TRBD1	TRBJ2-5	TRBV19	many
TGCGCCAGCAGCTCAATGACAGGGAGCACAGATACGCAGTATTTT	CASSSMTGSTDTQYF	TRBD1	TRBJ2-3	TRBV5-1	.
TGTGCCAGCAGTCCACCGGGACAAAGGAACACTGAAGCTTTCTTT	CASSPPGQRNTEAFF	.	TRBJ1-1	TRBV6-1	once
TGTGCCTGGAGTCCGCAGGGGAACACTGAAGCTTTCTTT	CAWSPQGNTEAFF	.	TRBJ1-1	TRBV30	few
TGTGCCAGCAGGGATGGGGACAGGGGTCCTTCACCCCTCCACTTT	CASRDGDRGPSPLHF	TRBD1	TRBJ1-6	TRBV6-5	.
TGTGCCAGCACAAATCTCGGAGCGGGCCGAGACAATGAGCAGTTCTTC	CASTNLGAGRDNEQFF	.	TRBJ2-1	TRBV2	.
TGTGCCAGCAGCGAGCCACAGGGGGCCCAAGAGACCCAGTACTTC	CASSEPQGAQETQYF	TRBD1	TRBJ2-5	TRBV5-6	.
TGTGCCAGCAGCTTGAGGTCGCAGCCCGGGGAGCTGTTTTTT	CASSLRSQPGELFF	.	TRBJ2-2	TRBV5-4	.
TGTGCCAGCAGCCAAGGTGGGGGGTCCCCCCCAGATACGCAGTATTTT	CASSQGGGSPPDTQYF	.	TRBJ2-3	TRBV4-2	.
TGTGCCTGGAGTGGGAGTGGCGGGGGACCTCAGTTCTTC	CAWSGSGGGPQFF	TRBD2	TRBJ2-1	TRBV30	once
TGTGCCAGCAGCTTGGCCGGCAGGGTGGACTATGGCTACACCTTC	CASSLAGRVDYGYTF	.	TRBJ1-2	TRBV5-4	.
TGTGCCAGTAGTGTGAGAGGCGGGAGTGTGCTCGAGCAGTACTTC	CASSVRGGSVLEQYF	TRBD2	TRBJ2-7	TRBV19	.
TGTGCCTGGAGTGTATCCTCGATTCGGCGCTCTGGAAACACCATATATTTT	CAWSVSSIRRSGNTIYF	.	TRBJ1-3	TRBV30	many
TGTGCCAGCAGCCCCGACTTCGCTCTGCAGTATTTT	CASSPDFALQYF	.	TRBJ2-3	TRBV9	.
TGTGCCAGCAGATCGGACAGGATCTATGGCTACACCTTC	CASRSDRIYGYTF	TRBD1	TRBJ1-2	TRBV6-1	.
TGTGCCAGCAGCCCGGACAGGGTTTATGGCTACACCTTC	CASSPDRVYGYTF	TRBD1	TRBJ1-2	TRBV11-2	once
TGCGCCAGCAGTGGTGGACTAGCTGTCCACGAGCAGTACTTC	CASSGGLAVHEQYF	TRBD2	TRBJ2-7	TRBV10-2	.
TGTGCCTGGAGCGTACTAGCGGCTGATACCCAGTACTTC	CAWSVLAADTQYF	TRBD2	TRBJ2-5	TRBV30	.
TGCAGCGTTGGTAACGGGGGGTCGAACACCGGGGAGCTGTTTTTT	CSVGNGGSNTGELFF	TRBD2	TRBJ2-2	TRBV29-1	.
TGTGCCAGCAGCCCTAATTTGGGCAATAGCAATCAGCCCCAGCATTTT	CASSPNLGNSNQPQHF	.	TRBJ1-5	TRBV21-1	.